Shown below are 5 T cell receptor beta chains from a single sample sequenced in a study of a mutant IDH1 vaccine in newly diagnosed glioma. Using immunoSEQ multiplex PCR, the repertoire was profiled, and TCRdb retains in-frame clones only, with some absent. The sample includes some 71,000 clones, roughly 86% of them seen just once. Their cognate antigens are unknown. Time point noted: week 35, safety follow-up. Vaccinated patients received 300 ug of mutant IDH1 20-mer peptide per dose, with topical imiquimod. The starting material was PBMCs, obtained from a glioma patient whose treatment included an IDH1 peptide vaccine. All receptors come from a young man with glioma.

CDR3 in DNA: TGCGCCAGCAGCCAATATCCACCTAACTATGGCTACACCTTC. Protein: CASSQYPPNYGYTF. The chain has TRBV4-3 and TRBJ1-2; D ambiguous. The V gene's germline CDR1 is LGHNA and CDR2 YSLEER. This CDR3 region has 14 residues. Between the trimmed V and J ends, which lost 2 bases and 0 bases, there was a span of 7 bases.

CDR3 coding DNA: TGTGCCAGCACTGAGGGAAAGGTCTACAATGAGCAGTTCTTC. Translating gives CASTEGKVYNEQFF. The chain uses TRBV2 and TRBJ2-1, with D possibly TRBD2 on 5 matching bases. Germline V gives CDR1 SNHLY, CDR2 FYNNEI. This CDR3 has 14 residues. V lost 7 bases and J 3 bases, leaving 13 bases between the germline ends.

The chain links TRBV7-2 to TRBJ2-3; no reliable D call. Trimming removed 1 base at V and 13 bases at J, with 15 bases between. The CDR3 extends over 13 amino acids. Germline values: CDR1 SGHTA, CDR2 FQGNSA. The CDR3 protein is CASSLGWQMLEYF. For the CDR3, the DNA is TGTGCCAGCAGCTTAGGTTGGCAGATGTTGGAGTATTTT.

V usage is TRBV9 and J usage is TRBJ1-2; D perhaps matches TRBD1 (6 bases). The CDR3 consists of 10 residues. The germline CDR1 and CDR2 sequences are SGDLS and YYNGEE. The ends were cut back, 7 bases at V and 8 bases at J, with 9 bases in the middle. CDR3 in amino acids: CASRGGGYTF. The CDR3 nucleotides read TGTGCCAGCCGTGGGGGCGGCTACACCTTC.

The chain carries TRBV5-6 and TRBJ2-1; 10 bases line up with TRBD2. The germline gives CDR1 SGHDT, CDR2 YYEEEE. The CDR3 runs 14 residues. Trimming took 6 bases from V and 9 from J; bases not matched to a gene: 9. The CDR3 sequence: CASNLAGDVSEQFF. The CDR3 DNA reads TGTGCCAGCAATCTAGCGGGAGATGTGTCTGAGCAGTTCTTC. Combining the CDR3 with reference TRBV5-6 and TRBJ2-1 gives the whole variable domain DAGVTQSPTHLIKTRGQQVTLRCSPKSGHDTVSWYQQALGQGPQFIFQYYEEEERQRGNFPDRFSGHQFPNYSSELNVNALLLGDSALYLCASNLAGDVSEQFFGPGTRLTVL.